This TCR beta chain was retrieved from a study of blood T cell repertoires in COVID-19. About the research overall: Both acute and convalescent COVID-19 samples were obtained from the United States, Italy and Spain. Sources were T cells, B-cell-depleted T cells, or PBMCs; the material itself was cDNA or gDNA.

Original processing methods: Reference gene primer amplification in the assay estimated nucleated cell counts. Here immunoSEQ multiplex PCR was the method, and the copy in TCRdb shows in-frame clones only, minus some. Clone size and V and J calls were adopted from that table, with D and trimming inferred from the DNA. The data hold almost 400,000 clones, with 70% to 90% observed a single time. The CDR3 contains 16 residues. Per germline, CDR1 SGHTA and CDR2 FQGNSA. The ends were cut back, 5 bases at V and 1 base at J, with 17 bases in the middle. This rearrangement joins TRBV7-2 to TRBJ1-2, with D possibly matching TRBD1 (5 bases). Sequences were obtained from PBMCs or T cells enriched from blood (not recorded which). The sequence derives from a woman aged 30 to 39 with acute COVID-19. The CDR3 DNA follows: TGTGCCAGCAGCCGTCCAGCCGGGACTGATAACTATGGCTACACCTTC. Its translation: CASSRPAGTDNYGYTF.